The 8 T cell receptor beta chains listed next were all sequenced from one sample in a study of early T cells in non-severe SARS-CoV-2 infection. Via MiXCR, TCRdb re-called the 5' RACE reads, giving one row per CDR3 protein. Of 85,000 to 100,000 distinct CDR3 sequences listed, roughly 15% were seen once; the top ten hold roughly 1.2%. The sample consisted of whole blood. The receptors come from an adult who was a healthcare worker with PCR-confirmed SARS-CoV-2 infection or an uninfected control (not recorded which).

V and J are TRBV6-1 and TRBJ1-5; a weak D match, TRBD1 (5 bases). The V gene's germline CDR1 is MNHNS and CDR2 SASEGT. The CDR3 extends over 14 amino acids. Between the trimmed V and J ends, which lost 9 bases and 6 bases, there was a span of 18 bases. CDR3 DNA: TGTGCCAGACTTATAGGGGCTTTCAGTCAGCCCCAGCATTTT. Its translation is CARLIGAFSQPQHF.

This clonotype was observed a few times. The rearrangement joins TRBV28 to TRBJ2-2; a weak D match, TRBD1 (5 bases). The germline CDR1 and CDR2 sequences are MDHEN and SYDVKM. V was shortened by 7 bases and J by 0 bases, with 15 bases between the two germline ends. This CDR3 is 16 amino acids long. The CDR3 is CASIPKVQANTGELFF. In DNA, the CDR3 is TGTGCCAGCATTCCTAAGGTACAGGCGAACACCGGGGAGCTGTTTTTT.

This clonotype was found many times. The rearrangement joins TRBV5-5 to TRBJ2-5, with a possible D match to TRBD2 (5 bases). Deletions cut 0 bases from V and 5 bases from J, with 11 bases between. Germline V CDR1 and CDR2: SGHKS, YYEKEE (reference sequence). There are 14 residues in the CDR3. CDR3 bases: TGTGCCAGCAGCTTGGAGGGAATAGCGGAGACCCAGTACTTC. It yields the protein CASSLEGIAETQYF.

V is TRBV5-1 and J is TRBJ2-7, with 13 bases lining up with TRBD2. J was trimmed by 7 bases and V by 4 bases; bases with no gene match: 8. Looked up from germline, CDR1 is SGHRS and CDR2 is YFSETQ. This CDR3 has 15 residues. CDR3 in DNA: TGCGCCAGCAGCATTACTAGCGGGGGGGCCGGAGAGCAGTACTTC. Amino acid sequence: CASSITSGGAGEQYF.

This clonotype has only a few counts. The chain employs TRBV28 and TRBJ1-5; no clear D. The CDR3 totals 15 residues. V gave up 3 bases and J gave up 3 bases, with 12 bases separating them. Germline V CDR1 and CDR2: MDHEN, SYDVKM. The CDR3 loop is CASSLRAGDNQPQHF. CDR3 nucleotide sequence: TGTGCCAGCAGTTTGAGGGCAGGAGACAATCAGCCCCAGCATTTT.

This clonotype has just a few counts. The chain uses TRBV9 and TRBJ2-7; TRBD2 is a possible D gene (6 bases). The length of the CDR3 is 14 residues. The V end was cut by 3 bases, the J end by 2 bases, with 12 bases between. Germline CDR1 and CDR2: SGDLS and YYNGEE. CDR3 amino acids: CASSATDYPYEQYF. The CDR3, as DNA: TGTGCCAGCAGCGCAACGGACTACCCCTACGAGCAGTACTTC.

The sample holds a few counts of this clonotype. The CDR3 DNA follows: TGTGCCAGCAGTCACAAAGGAAGGGGGCCACCGGAGAAACTGTTTTTT. It codes for CASSHKGRGPPEKLFF. The chain is built from TRBV5-5 and TRBJ1-4; the match to TRBD1 covers 7 bases. The J segment lost 11 bases and the V segment lost 5 bases, leaving 18 bases of the junction unmatched. Germline V CDR1 and CDR2: SGHKS, YYEKEE (reference sequence). CDR3 size: 16 residues. Full variable domain (remainder filled in from reference TRBV5-5 and TRBJ1-4): DAGVTQSPTHLIKTRGQQVTLRCSPISGHKSVSWYQQVLGQGPQFIFQYYEKEERGRGNFPDRFSARQFPNYSSELNVNALLLGDSALYLCASSHKGRGPPEKLFFGSGTQLSVL.

This clonotype was recorded at least ten times. The chain recombines TRBV5-4 with TRBJ2-7; 9 bases are shared with TRBD2. With V trimmed by 1 base and J by 0 bases, 11 bases remained unmatched. CDR3 size: 18 residues. Germline V gene data show CDR1 as SGHNT and CDR2 as YYREEE (reference sequence). The CDR3 loop reads CASSLLTASGDSSYEQYF. Written as DNA, the CDR3 is TGTGCCAGCAGCTTGTTGACTGCTAGCGGGGATAGCTCCTACGAGCAGTACTTC.